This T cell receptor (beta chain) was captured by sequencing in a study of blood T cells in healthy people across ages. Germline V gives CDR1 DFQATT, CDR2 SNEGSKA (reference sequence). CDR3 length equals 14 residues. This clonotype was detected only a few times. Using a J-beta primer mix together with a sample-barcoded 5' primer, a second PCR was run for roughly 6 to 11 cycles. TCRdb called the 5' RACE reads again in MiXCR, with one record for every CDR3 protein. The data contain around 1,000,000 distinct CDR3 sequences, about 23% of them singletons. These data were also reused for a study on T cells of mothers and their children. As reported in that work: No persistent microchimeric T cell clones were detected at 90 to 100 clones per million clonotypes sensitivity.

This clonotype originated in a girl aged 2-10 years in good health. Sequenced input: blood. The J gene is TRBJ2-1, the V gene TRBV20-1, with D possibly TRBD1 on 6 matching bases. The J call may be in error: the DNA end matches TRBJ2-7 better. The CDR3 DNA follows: TGCAGTGCTTCGTTCCGGGACAAGGGCTACGAGCAGTACTTC. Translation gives CSASFRDKGYEQYF.